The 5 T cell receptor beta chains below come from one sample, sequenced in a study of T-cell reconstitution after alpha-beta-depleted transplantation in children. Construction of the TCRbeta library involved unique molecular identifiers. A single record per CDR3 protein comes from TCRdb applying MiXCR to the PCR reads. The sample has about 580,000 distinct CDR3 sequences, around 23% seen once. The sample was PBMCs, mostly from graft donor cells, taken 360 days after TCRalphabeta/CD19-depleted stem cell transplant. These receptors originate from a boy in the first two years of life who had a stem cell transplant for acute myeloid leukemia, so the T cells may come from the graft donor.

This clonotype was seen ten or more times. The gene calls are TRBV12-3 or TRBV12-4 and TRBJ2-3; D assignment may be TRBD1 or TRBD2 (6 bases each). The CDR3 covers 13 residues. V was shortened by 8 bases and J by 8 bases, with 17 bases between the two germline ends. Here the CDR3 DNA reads TGTGCCAGCGTGATTGAGGGGGGCAGTACGCAGTATTTT. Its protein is CASVIEGGSTQYF.

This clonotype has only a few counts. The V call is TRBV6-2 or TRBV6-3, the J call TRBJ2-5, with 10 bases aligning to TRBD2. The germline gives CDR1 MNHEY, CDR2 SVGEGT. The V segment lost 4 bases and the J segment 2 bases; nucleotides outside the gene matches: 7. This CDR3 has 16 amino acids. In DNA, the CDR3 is TGTGCCAGCAGTTCCCTAGCGGGGGCTCCTCAAGAGACCCAGTACTTC. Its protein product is CASSSLAGAPQETQYF.

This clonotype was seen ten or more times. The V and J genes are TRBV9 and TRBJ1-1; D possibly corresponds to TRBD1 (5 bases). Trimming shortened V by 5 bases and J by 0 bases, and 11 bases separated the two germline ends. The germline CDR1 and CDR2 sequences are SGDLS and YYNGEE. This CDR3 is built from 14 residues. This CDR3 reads CASSPDSMNTEAFF. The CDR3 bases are TGTGCCAGCAGTCCAGACAGCATGAACACTGAAGCTTTCTTT.

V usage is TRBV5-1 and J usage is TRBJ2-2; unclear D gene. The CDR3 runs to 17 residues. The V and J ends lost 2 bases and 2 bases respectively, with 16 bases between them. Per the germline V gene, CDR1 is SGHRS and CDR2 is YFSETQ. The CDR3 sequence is CASSLSPGRRNTGELFF. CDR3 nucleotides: TGCGCCAGCAGCTTATCACCCGGACGGAGAAACACCGGGGAGCTGTTTTTT.

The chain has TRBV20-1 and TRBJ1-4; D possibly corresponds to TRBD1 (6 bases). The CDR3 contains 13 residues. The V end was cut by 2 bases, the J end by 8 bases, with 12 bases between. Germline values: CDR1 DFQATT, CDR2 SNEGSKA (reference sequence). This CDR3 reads CSARQDRGEKLFF. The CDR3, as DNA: TGCAGTGCTAGACAGGACAGAGGCGAAAAACTGTTTTTT.